The 3 T cell receptor beta chains listed next were all sequenced from one sample in a study of T cells after yellow fever vaccination. TCRdb reanalysed the 5' RACE reads using MiXCR and keeps one entry per CDR3 protein. The sample lists over 150,000 distinct CDR3 sequences; about 6% were seen once. The sequenced sample was CD4+ T cells sorted from PBMCs, obtained on the day of the first yellow fever vaccination. The receptors here all came from a man between 18 and 29 years old who received the YFV17D yellow fever vaccine.

This clonotype was seen at least ten times. V is TRBV5-1 and J is TRBJ2-5, with TRBD1 identical over 7 bases. Trimming cost V 2 bases and J 0 bases; bases outside gene matches: 4. Per the germline V gene, CDR1 is SGHRS and CDR2 is YFSETQ. The CDR3 covers 15 residues. In DNA, the CDR3 is TGCGCCAGCAGCTTACAGGGGACGTACCAAGAGACCCAGTACTTC. Amino acid sequence: CASSLQGTYQETQYF.

This clonotype was picked up many times. The chain's CDR3 is CASSSGANEQFF. The CDR3 coding sequence is TGTGCCAGCAGCTCTGGCGCCAATGAGCAGTTCTTC. The rearrangement links TRBV3-1 to TRBJ2-1; D is uncertain. The CDR3 totals 12 residues. V gave up 5 bases and J gave up 6 bases, with 8 bases separating them. Germline CDR1 reads LGHDT; CDR2 reads YNNKEL (reference sequence).

In this sample, this clonotype turned up a few times. The chain recombines TRBV29-1 with TRBJ1-4, with D perhaps matching TRBD1 (5 bases). The germline V and J ends were trimmed by 4 bases and 4 bases, with 7 bases remaining between them. Germline V lookup: CDR1 SQVTM, CDR2 ANQGSEA. This CDR3 has 12 residues. As DNA, the CDR3 is TGCAGCGTTGTGGGGGTTAATGAAAAACTGTTTTTT. Its translation: CSVVGVNEKLFF.